The 21 T cell receptor beta chains listed next were all sequenced from one sample in a study of a mutant IDH1 vaccine in newly diagnosed glioma. The table came from immunoSEQ multiplex PCR; TCRdb's copy has only in-frame clones and leaves some out. Here the sample spans 98,000 or so clones, around 90% being singletons. Time point meaning: baseline, week 1 (first vaccination visit). Treatment of the sample: pre-vaccination baseline after standard-of-care therapy. The material was PBMCs, obtained from a glioma patient treated with radiotherapy, temozolomide or both. The receptors stem from a woman aged 45-65 years with glioma.

V is TRBV11-3 and J is TRBJ2-5; a possible D gene is TRBD1 (6 bases). CDR1 and CDR2 from the germline V gene are SGHNT and YENEEA. V dropped 1 base and J dropped 2 bases, with 23 bases sitting between them. The CDR3 spans 19 residues. As DNA, the CDR3 is TGTGCCAGCAGCTTAGCCGGGACACAGCATTATGTGGAGCAAGAGACCCAGTACTTC. Translating gives CASSLAGTQHYVEQETQYF.

The V call is TRBV30, the J call TRBJ2-3; tentative D call: TRBD2 (7 bases). The V end lost 2 bases, the J end lost 5 bases, and 14 bases lay between the germline ends. There are 14 residues in the CDR3. Germline V gene lookup returns CDR1 GTSNPN and CDR2 SVGIG (reference sequence). The CDR3 DNA follows: TGTGCCTGGAGTACGGGGGGCGCCGGAGATACGCAGTATTTT. Its protein is CAWSTGGAGDTQYF.

This sequence joins TRBV11-3 and TRBJ1-6; no reliable D call. This CDR3 has 14 amino acids. CDR1 is SGHNT and CDR2 is YENEEA in the germline V gene. Trimming took off 4 bases at V and 7 bases at J, with 11 bases between the two ends. This CDR3 is CASSSRGENSPLHF. As DNA, the CDR3 is TGTGCCAGCAGCTCTCGGGGAGAGAATTCACCCCTCCACTTT.

The chain couples TRBV10-1 to TRBJ2-7, with 9 bases matching TRBD1. CDR1 WNHNN and CDR2 SYGVQD come from the germline V gene (reference sequence). CDR3 size: 14 residues. J lost 2 bases, V lost 5 bases, and 4 bases had no gene match. This CDR3 is CASSQGQGTYEQYF. CDR3 sequence (DNA): TGCGCCAGCAGTCAGGGACAGGGAACCTACGAGCAGTACTTC.

The CDR3 spells CSVRAQTTDTQYF. The CDR3, as DNA: TGCAGCGTTCGGGCCCAAACTACAGATACGCAGTATTTT. The V and J genes are TRBV29-1 and TRBJ2-3; D ambiguous. The CDR3 extends over 13 amino acids. Germline assignment: CDR1 SQVTM and CDR2 ANQGSEA. V dropped 5 bases and J dropped 3 bases, with 12 bases sitting between them.

The J gene is TRBJ1-6, the V gene TRBV19, with 7 positions matching TRBD1. The CDR3 contains 16 residues. After removal of 9 bases from V and 7 bases from J, the junction contained 15 bases not matched to a gene. Germline values: CDR1 LNHDA, CDR2 SQIVND (reference sequence). CDR3 coding DNA: TGTGCCAGCCACGGAGGGGGCTTCGAGCCGAATTCACCCCTCCACTTT. It codes for CASHGGGFEPNSPLHF.

This clone was seen only once. The chain recombines TRBV6-6 with TRBJ2-7; 15 positions agree with TRBD2. The CDR3 consists of 16 residues. V trimming: 6 bases; J trimming: 6 bases; junction bases outside the gene matches: 9. The V gene's germline CDR1 is MNHNY and CDR2 SVGAGI (reference sequence). CDR3 coding DNA: TGTGCCAGCAGCTCCGGGACTAGCGGGAGGCGGTCCGAGCAGTACTTC. It codes for CASSSGTSGRRSEQYF.

This clone has just a few counts. The chain links TRBV9 to TRBJ2-1; D call uncertain. The CDR3 totals 12 residues. The V gene lost 4 bases and the J gene lost 8 bases, with 10 bases spanning the gap. Germline CDR1 and CDR2: SGDLS and YYNGEE. CDR3 in amino acids: CASSLASHEQFF. CDR3 coding DNA: TGTGCCAGCAGCCTGGCGAGCCATGAGCAGTTCTTC.

The chain employs TRBV29-1 and TRBJ2-7, with a possible D match to TRBD1 (6 bases). V shed 8 bases and J shed 5 bases, with 16 bases lying between them. The V gene's germline CDR1 is SQVTM and CDR2 ANQGSEA. The CDR3 runs 12 residues. The CDR3, as DNA: TGCAGCCGCGCAGACAGGCCCCACGAGCAGTACTTC. It translates to CSRADRPHEQYF.

The V and J genes are TRBV9 and TRBJ2-1; possible D gene TRBD1, 7 bases. CDR1 and CDR2 from the germline V gene are SGDLS and YYNGEE. The CDR3 sequence is 15 residues long. The V end lost 4 bases, the J end lost 5 bases, and 16 bases lay between the germline ends. CDR3 DNA sequence: TGTGCCAGCAGCCCAGGCGGGACAGTGAACAATGAGCAGTTCTTC. Protein: CASSPGGTVNNEQFF.

This clone was observed a single time. The chain employs TRBV4-1 and TRBJ2-3; weak D call: TRBD2 (6 bases). Trimming pared 3 bases from V and 9 bases from J, leaving 13 bases between. Germline lookup yields CDR1 MGHRA and CDR2 YSYEKL. The length of the CDR3 is 13 residues. The CDR3 is CASSQLPEGTQYF. CDR3 in DNA: TGCGCCAGCAGCCAGCTCCCGGAGGGGACGCAGTATTTT.

This chain joins TRBV15 and TRBJ2-1; no clear D gene. The CDR3 is made up of 12 amino acids. Germline V CDR1 and CDR2: LNHNV, YYDKDF (reference sequence). Trimming removed 3 bases from V and 12 bases from J, with 12 bases in between. The DNA for the CDR3 is TGTGCCACCAGCAGGTGGAACAACGCGCAGTTCTTC. It is translated as CATSRWNNAQFF.

V is TRBV6-5 and J is TRBJ1-2, with D perhaps TRBD1 (5 bases). Trimming took off 6 bases at V and 4 bases at J, with 9 bases between the two ends. The CDR3 is 12 residues long. Germline lookup yields CDR1 MNHEY and CDR2 SVGAGI. Here the CDR3 reads CASRGPSYGYTF. The DNA of the CDR3 is TGTGCCAGCAGGGGACCGAGCTATGGCTACACCTTC.

J is TRBJ2-3 and V is TRBV5-4; D is ambiguous. The germline CDR1 and CDR2 sequences are SGHNT and YYREEE (reference sequence). The CDR3 extends over 13 amino acids. With 2 bases removed from V and 5 bases from J, the gap between germline ends came to 9 bases. The CDR3 loop is CASSFPPEDTQYF. As DNA, the CDR3 is TGTGCCAGCAGCTTCCCCCCCGAAGATACGCAGTATTTT.

The chain employs TRBV5-4 and TRBJ1-2; no definite D call. V was clipped by 4 bases and J by 3 bases, with 7 bases between them. The length of the CDR3 is 12 residues. Germline loops: CDR1 SGHNT, CDR2 YYREEE (reference sequence). The CDR3 loop is CASSLTDYGYTF. DNA for the CDR3: TGTGCCAGCAGCCTCACGGACTATGGCTACACCTTC.

A remark on this clone: Within the sample, other DNA sequences also encode this same CDR3. The chain couples TRBV5-6 to TRBJ1-5; no firm D call. This CDR3 spans 13 amino acids. Germline V gene data show CDR1 as SGHDT and CDR2 as YYEEEE. Trimming shortened V by 0 bases and J by 4 bases, and 5 bases separated the two germline ends. The CDR3 protein is CASSLAGNQPQHF. CDR3 bases: TGTGCCAGCAGCTTGGCCGGGAATCAGCCCCAGCATTTT.

The count of this clone is one. This CDR3 reads CSALAADTQYF. In DNA form, the CDR3 reads TGCAGTGCTCTCGCGGCAGATACGCAGTATTTT. V is TRBV20-1 and J is TRBJ2-3; no clear D gene. CDR1 and CDR2 (germline): DFQATT, SNEGSKA (reference sequence). Trimming left V 5 bases short and J 4 bases short, with 7 bases between. The CDR3 sequence is 11 residues long.

This chain links TRBV18 with TRBJ2-3; D remains ambiguous. Trimming removed 0 bases at V and 2 bases at J, with 6 bases between. The CDR3 covers 14 residues. CDR1 and CDR2 from the germline V gene are KGHSH and LQKENI. Here the CDR3 reads CASSPPVFTDTQYF. CDR3 nucleotides: TGTGCCAGCTCACCACCCGTATTCACAGATACGCAGTATTTT.

CDR3 loop: CASSQRNEQYF. As DNA, the CDR3 is TGCGCCAGCAGCCAACGGAACGAGCAGTACTTC. The chain employs TRBV5-1 and TRBJ2-7; the D is unclear. Looked up from germline, CDR1 is SGHRS and CDR2 is YFSETQ. The CDR3 runs 11 residues. The V end was cut by 4 bases, the J end by 5 bases, with 7 bases between.

The chain has TRBV2 and TRBJ2-7; TRBD1 aligns across 11 bases. Germline CDR1 and CDR2: SNHLY and FYNNEI. Trimming at V came to 6 bases and at J to 7 bases, leaving 8 bases not matched to a gene. The CDR3 totals 14 residues. This chain's CDR3 is CASRAGQGAREQYF. The CDR3 DNA sequence: TGTGCCAGCAGGGCAGGACAGGGGGCTAGGGAGCAGTACTTC.

The rearrangement joins TRBV9 to TRBJ2-3, with D possibly being TRBD1 or TRBD2 (6 bases each). This CDR3 is 15 amino acids long. Per germline, CDR1 SGDLS and CDR2 YYNGEE. V shed 4 bases and J shed 2 bases, with 14 bases lying between them. The CDR3 is CASSKQWGATDTQYF. In DNA, the CDR3 is TGTGCCAGCAGCAAACAGTGGGGGGCCACAGATACGCAGTATTTT.